This entry lists 22 T cell receptor beta chains sequenced from one sample in a study of T cell repertoires in cytomegalovirus infection. Their specific antigens are unknown. In TCRdb, the reads were re-called with MiXCR into one record per CDR3 protein. The sample includes 700,000 to 900,000 distinct CDR3 sequences, about 27% of them seen just once. The sample in question was cultured CD8+ T cells from PBMCs, obtained from culture after CMV antigen stimulation. The receptors originated from a human donor in good health (CMV status not recorded). Some clones in this sample may be carry-over from other donors' samples.

The gene calls are TRBV12-3 or TRBV12-4 and TRBJ1-5; 9 nucleotides match TRBD1. The CDR3 contains 14 residues. The ends lost 6 bases at V and 4 bases at J; junction bases unmatched: 4. The CDR3 reads CASRTGTGNQPQHF. The CDR3 nucleotides read TGTGCCAGCAGGACCGGGACAGGGAATCAGCCCCAGCATTTT.

The table lists this clonotype with a few counts. V and J are TRBV7-9 and TRBJ2-7; D unresolved. Germline lookup yields CDR1 SEHNR and CDR2 FQNEAQ (reference sequence). The germline V and J ends were trimmed by 5 bases and 3 bases, with 14 bases remaining between them. The CDR3 totals 14 residues. CDR3 DNA: TGTGCCAGCAGCCCAGCCGGTAAAATCTACGAGCAGTACTTC. It is translated as CASSPAGKIYEQYF.

The V gene is TRBV18, the J gene TRBJ2-5, with 7 bases that match TRBD2. This CDR3 comprises 16 residues. The trim removed 1 base at V and 4 bases at J, leaving 9 bases unmatched. Germline CDR1 reads KGHSH; CDR2 reads LQKENI. CDR3 amino acids: CASSPLPDWEGETQYF. The CDR3 region has the DNA TGTGCCAGCTCACCACTTCCGGACTGGGAGGGAGAGACCCAGTACTTC.

This clonotype was counted a few times. This sequence joins TRBV10-3 and TRBJ2-3; 8 nucleotides line up with TRBD1. With 2 bases clipped from V and 4 bases from J, the junction kept 5 bases outside the gene matches. CDR3 length: 15 amino acids. CDR1 and CDR2 from the germline V gene are ENHRY and SYGVKD. The CDR3 region has the DNA TGTGCCATCAGTGAGATTGACAGGGGTCCAGATACGCAGTATTTT. Encoded protein: CAISEIDRGPDTQYF.

This clonotype occurred a few times. CDR3 nucleotide sequence: TGTGCCACCCTTTTGGTTGTGGCGGGGGAAGGAGAAAACATTCAGTACTTC. Amino acids: CATLLVVAGEGENIQYF. The chain recombines TRBV19 with TRBJ2-4, with 7 positions matching TRBD2. Trimming took 10 bases from V and 5 from J; bases not matched to a gene: 20. The germline gives CDR1 LNHDA, CDR2 SQIVND (reference sequence). The CDR3 is 17 amino acids. The full variable domain, in which reference TRBV19 and TRBJ2-4 provide the parts outside the CDR3, is DGGITQSPKYLFRKEGQNVTLSCEQNLNHDAMYWYRQDPGQGLRLIYYSQIVNDFQKGDIAEGYSVSREKKESFPLTVTSAQKNPTAFYLCATLLVVAGEGENIQYFGAGTRLSVL.

This clonotype was observed a few times. This rearrangement joins TRBV6-1 to TRBJ2-4; D is undetermined. The CDR3 extends over 16 amino acids. Germline-derived CDR1 and CDR2 are MNHNS and SASEGT. Between the trimmed V and J ends, which lost 2 bases and 1 base, there was a span of 12 bases. The CDR3: CASSEFPFGAKNIQYF. In DNA, the CDR3 is TGTGCCAGCAGTGAATTCCCCTTCGGGGCCAAAAACATTCAGTACTTC.

The chain has TRBV18 and TRBJ2-3; D not resolved. V was cut by 5 bases and J by 5 bases, with 20 bases left in between. The germline gives CDR1 KGHSH, CDR2 LQKENI. The CDR3 covers 16 residues. The CDR3 reads CASSSARLGGRDTQYF. The CDR3 region has the DNA TGTGCCAGCTCATCAGCCCGATTGGGTGGTAGAGATACGCAGTATTTT.

This clonotype has more than one count but fewer than ten. The chain has TRBV13 and TRBJ2-7, with TRBD1 matching 9 bases. J was trimmed by 7 bases and V by 0 bases; bases with no gene match: 4. The CDR3 is 14 amino acids. From germline, CDR1 is PRHDT and CDR2 FYEKMQ (reference sequence). DNA of the CDR3: TGTGCCAGCAGCTTAGGTCGGGACAGGGTAGAGCAGTACGTC. This translates into CASSLGRDRVEQYV.

This clonotype was observed a few times. The V and J genes are TRBV27 and TRBJ1-4; maybe TRBD1 (5 bases). Germline CDR1 and CDR2: MNHEY and SMNVEV (reference sequence). V lost 5 bases and J 8 bases, leaving 15 bases between the germline ends. The CDR3 is 14 amino acids. The CDR3 loop reads CASSPREGKEKLFF. CDR3 in DNA: TGTGCCAGCAGTCCCCGGGAGGGGAAAGAAAAACTGTTTTTT.

The rearrangement uses TRBV6-5 and TRBJ2-1; D not resolved. This CDR3 comprises 16 residues. V lost 0 bases and J lost 4, with 13 bases in between. Looked up from germline, CDR1 is MNHEY and CDR2 is SVGAGI. The CDR3 DNA reads as TGTGCCAGCAGTTACTCGAGCCCGGACCTTTACAATGAGCAGTTCTTC. Amino acid sequence: CASSYSSPDLYNEQFF.

The sample holds a few counts of this clonotype. The CDR3 here is CASGLDGTSGNTIYF. The CDR3 region has the DNA TGTGCTAGTGGTTTGGATGGGACCTCTGGAAACACCATATATTTT. The J gene is TRBJ1-3, the V gene TRBV12-5, with D tentatively TRBD1 (5 bases). V was cut by 1 base and J by 0 bases, with 7 bases left in between. This CDR3 region has 15 residues. CDR1 and CDR2 from the germline V gene are LGHNT and FRNRAP.

This clonotype was observed a few times. This sequence joins TRBV19 and TRBJ1-1; TRBD1 matches 10 bases. The CDR3 loop spans 17 amino acids. In germline, CDR1 is LNHDA, CDR2 SQIVND (reference sequence). The V gene end was trimmed by 3 bases and the J gene end by 5 bases; junction bases not matched to a gene: 12. The CDR3 DNA sequence: TGTGCCAGTAGTATGCCGGGACAGGGGATCGTTTTGACTGAAGCTTTCTTT. This codes for CASSMPGQGIVLTEAFF. Full variable domain (outside the CDR3, taken from reference TRBV19 and TRBJ1-1): DGGITQSPKYLFRKEGQNVTLSCEQNLNHDAMYWYRQDPGQGLRLIYYSQIVNDFQKGDIAEGYSVSREKKESFPLTVTSAQKNPTAFYLCASSMPGQGIVLTEAFFGQGTRLTVV.

The chain carries TRBV4-1 and TRBJ1-1, with TRBD1 matching over 8 bases. Germline V gives CDR1 MGHRA, CDR2 YSYEKL. V lost 1 base to trimming and J lost 0 bases; unmatched junction nucleotides: 10. This CDR3 region has 18 residues. CDR3 bases: TGCGCCAGCAGCCAAGTGGCGCAGGGGGCTGCGCTGAACACTGAAGCTTTCTTT. It codes for CASSQVAQGAALNTEAFF.

The rearrangement links TRBV6-2 or TRBV6-3 to TRBJ1-1, with D unresolved. V was shortened by 3 bases and J by 5 bases, with 7 bases between the two germline ends. Per germline, CDR1 MNHEY and CDR2 SVGEGT. The CDR3 has 12 residues. Here the CDR3 DNA reads TGTGCCAGCAGTTATCGTTGGACTGAAGCTTTCTTT. Protein sequence: CASSYRWTEAFF.

This chain links TRBV19 with TRBJ2-2; D is uncertain. V was clipped by 3 bases and J by 5 bases, with 10 bases between them. The germline gives CDR1 LNHDA, CDR2 SQIVND (reference sequence). The CDR3 has 14 residues. DNA of the CDR3: TGTGCCAGTAGTATTTTGTCGCTGACCGGGGAGCTGTTTTTT. This gives the protein CASSILSLTGELFF.

This clonotype was seen only a few times. The chain recombines TRBV4-1 with TRBJ2-1; possible D gene TRBD2, 7 bases. Germline values: CDR1 MGHRA, CDR2 YSYEKL. V was trimmed by 4 bases and J by 7 bases, leaving 20 bases between them. The CDR3 runs 16 residues. In nucleotides, the CDR3 is TGCGCCAGCAGCCGGAGGGGGGGGTCATACTCGAATGAGCAGTTCTTC. Amino acid sequence: CASSRRGGSYSNEQFF.

This clonotype was counted a few times. The gene calls are TRBV24-1 and TRBJ1-2, with 10 bases identical to TRBD1. Losses at the gene ends were 7 bases for V and 6 bases for J; bases not matched to a gene: 10. CDR3 size: 15 residues. Germline V gene data show CDR1 as KGHDR and CDR2 as SFDVKD. CDR3 sequence: CATSGHDRGQDGYTF. In DNA, the CDR3 is TGTGCCACCAGCGGACATGACAGGGGGCAGGATGGCTACACCTTC.

The CDR3: CASSPGHPSMNTEAFF. In DNA form, the CDR3 reads TGTGCCAGCAGCCCGGGACACCCATCCATGAACACTGAAGCTTTCTTT. This sequence joins TRBV7-2 and TRBJ1-1, with D perhaps TRBD1 (6 bases). The CDR3 is 16 amino acids. Trimming cost V 5 bases and J 0 bases, with 16 bases left between them. Germline-derived CDR1 and CDR2 are SGHTA and FQGNSA.

This clonotype was seen repeatedly, ten times or more. This chain links TRBV7-6 with TRBJ2-2; the D gene is possibly TRBD1 (5 bases). This CDR3 region has 15 residues. The germline V gene encodes CDR1 SGHVS and CDR2 FNYEAQ. Trimming stripped 6 bases from V and 0 bases from J, with 11 bases between. The CDR3, as DNA: TGTGCCAGCAGTAAAGACAGAGCGAACACCGGGGAGCTGTTTTTT. It encodes CASSKDRANTGELFF.

This clonotype has a handful of counts. This chain joins TRBV9 and TRBJ2-2; weak D call: TRBD1 (6 bases). With 0 bases removed from V and 0 bases from J, the gap between germline ends came to 9 bases. The CDR3 runs 16 residues. CDR1 is SGDLS and CDR2 is YYNGEE in the germline V gene. The CDR3 coding sequence is TGTGCCAGCAGCGTAGCCCAGGGGTCGAACACCGGGGAGCTGTTTTTT. This gives the protein CASSVAQGSNTGELFF.

This clonotype has at least ten counts. The rearrangement joins TRBV7-9 to TRBJ1-2; no reliable D call. V was pared by 5 bases and J by 8 bases, with 12 bases between. The CDR3 sequence is 12 residues long. Germline CDR1 and CDR2: SEHNR and FQNEAQ (reference sequence). CDR3 loop: CASSGRIRGYTF. In nucleotides, the CDR3 is TGTGCCAGCAGCGGGAGAATTCGAGGCTACACCTTC.

This clonotype was seen more than once but under ten times. The CDR3 DNA follows: TGCAGTGCCGTCCCGGGACTAGCGGGATTGTACAATGAGCAGTTCTTC. It is translated as CSAVPGLAGLYNEQFF. The chain uses TRBV20-1 and TRBJ2-1, with 13 bases fitting TRBD2. Germline trimming cut 6 bases from V and 4 bases from J; bases unmatched to any gene: 9. CDR3 length: 16 amino acids. The germline V gene encodes CDR1 DFQATT and CDR2 SNEGSKA (reference sequence).